One and the same sample provided the 14 T cell receptor beta chains below, sequenced in a study of naive and memory T cell subsets (dated by TCRdb to about 2017). These receptors lack a known antigen. The library relied on UMI-ligation and nested PCR. This sample was sequenced with an Illumina MiSeq. The beta constant-region primer consisted of an equimolar mixture of two oligonucleotides that together covered TRBC1 and TRBC2. Four rounds of PCR were used to amplify ligated cDNA, with nested alpha and beta constant-region primers being used together with the SP2 primer. TCRdb's own reprocessing of the public reads used fastp at Q25 and MiXCR and kept productive beta chains. Rows are unified per CDR3 protein, each entry keeping the most common DNA and genes. The sample includes under 150,000 distinct CDR3 sequences, with 15% to 25% observed a single time. The ten largest clones represent around 0.63% of the sample.

Beyond this particular receptor, the publication reports: A few larger clonotypes were found in naive repertoires, especially CD8, and these larger clonotypes were possibly memory cells re-expressing CD45RA.

Sequencing was done on a sample of naive CD8+ T cells from blood. What the cell subset or site label conveys for this sample: naive T cells, CD45RA high CD27+. The receptors derive from a human donor in good health.

This chain uses TRBV7-6 with TRBJ2-5; 8 bases agree with TRBD2. The CDR3 length is 15 residues. The trim removed 1 base at V and 2 bases at J, leaving 3 bases unmatched. Germline assignment: CDR1 SGHVS and CDR2 FNYEAQ. CDR3 in DNA: TGTGCCAGCAGCTTAGTACTAGCGGAACAAGAGACCCAGTACTTC. It codes for CASSLVLAEQETQYF.

The chain links TRBV7-9 to TRBJ1-4; TRBD1 agrees at 7 bases. The CDR3 spans 15 residues. The trim removed 3 bases at V and 8 bases at J, leaving 9 bases unmatched. The V gene's germline CDR1 is SEHNR and CDR2 FQNEAQ (reference sequence). The CDR3 DNA is TGTGCCAGCAGCTTTCGGAAGGGGGCCGGGGAAAAACTGTTTTTT. Amino acids: CASSFRKGAGEKLFF.

The chain combines TRBV28 with TRBJ2-3; 8 nucleotides line up with TRBD1. This CDR3 spans 15 amino acids. CDR1 is MDHEN, CDR2 SYDVKM, per germline. V dropped 7 bases and J dropped 4; count of bases not matched to a gene: 10. The CDR3 region has the DNA TGTGCCAGCAAACCCCAGGGGGCGCAGGCAGATACGCAGTATTTT. This sequence encodes CASKPQGAQADTQYF.

The rearrangement uses TRBV5-1 and TRBJ1-1; D is uncertain. The CDR3 contains 13 residues. V dropped 2 bases and J dropped 3 bases, with 8 bases sitting between them. Germline lookup yields CDR1 SGHRS and CDR2 YFSETQ. CDR3 in amino acids: CASSFIGHTEAFF. The CDR3 region has the DNA TGCGCCAGCAGCTTCATCGGGCACACTGAAGCTTTCTTT.

This clonotype was counted between two and nine times. This rearrangement joins TRBV11-3 to TRBJ2-1, with TRBD1 identical over 9 bases. Germline values: CDR1 SGHNT, CDR2 YENEEA. The trim removed 5 bases at V and 8 bases at J, leaving 13 bases unmatched. This CDR3 comprises 16 residues. The CDR3 DNA reads as TGTGCCAGCAGCCCCCGATCGGGACAGGGTCATCATGAGCAGTTCTTC. This gives the protein CASSPRSGQGHHEQFF.

This clonotype appeared a few times. The CDR3 here is CASSLGWGGETQYF. The CDR3 DNA reads TGTGCCAGCAGTTTAGGATGGGGCGGGGAGACCCAGTACTTC. The V and J genes are TRBV12-3 or TRBV12-4 and TRBJ2-5; D possibly uses TRBD1 or TRBD2 (5 bases each). This CDR3 has 14 residues. V lost 1 base, J lost 5 bases, and 11 bases lay in between.

V usage is TRBV2 and J usage is TRBJ2-1; D is uncertain. The V end was cut by 2 bases, the J end by 5 bases, with 7 bases between. CDR3 size: 13 residues. Germline V lookup: CDR1 SNHLY, CDR2 FYNNEI. This chain's CDR3 is CASSEPGNNEQFF. The DNA for the CDR3 is TGTGCCAGCAGTGAACCAGGTAACAATGAGCAGTTCTTC.

This clonotype has just a few counts. V usage is TRBV3-1 and J usage is TRBJ2-2; 8 bases are shared with TRBD1. Germline V gene sequence: CDR1 LGHDT, CDR2 YNNKEL (reference sequence). V lost 1 base and J lost 2; bases outside the gene matches: 3. This CDR3 contains 16 residues. CDR3 protein: CASSQVGQGNTGELFF. The CDR3 bases are TGTGCCAGCAGCCAAGTCGGACAGGGAAACACCGGGGAGCTGTTTTTT.

This clonotype showed up just a few times. The chain employs TRBV27 and TRBJ2-7; TRBD2 matches at 15 bases. This CDR3 comprises 16 residues. V shed 5 bases and J 2 bases; nucleotides not matched to a gene: 4. Germline V lookup: CDR1 MNHEY, CDR2 SMNVEV (reference sequence). CDR3 nucleotides: TGTGCCAGCAGTCCATGGACTAGCGGGAGGGCCTACGAGCAGTACTTC. It translates to CASSPWTSGRAYEQYF.

J is TRBJ2-1 and V is TRBV12-3 or TRBV12-4; 12 bases agree with TRBD1. The J segment lost 0 bases and the V segment lost 6 bases, leaving 18 bases of the junction unmatched. The CDR3 runs to 21 residues. In DNA form, the CDR3 reads TGTGCCAGCAGCAAATCCGGGACAGGGGGCTCCGGGATAAGCTCCTACAATGAGCAGTTCTTC. This sequence encodes CASSKSGTGGSGISSYNEQFF.

This clonotype has just a few counts. A read error may produce the germline difference seen at one junction end. The gene calls are TRBV11-2 and TRBJ2-1; D is perhaps TRBD1 (6 bases). CDR3 length: 11 amino acids. Germline-derived CDR1 and CDR2 are SGHAT and FQNNGV. CDR3: CASSLGPGQSF. The CDR3 coding sequence is TGTGCCAGCAGCTTAGGACCGGGACAATCCTTC. The full variable domain, in which reference TRBV11-2 and TRBJ2-1 provide the parts outside the CDR3, is EAGVAQSPRYKIIEKRQSVAFWCNPISGHATLYWYQQILGQGPKLLIQFQNNGVVDDSQLPKDRFSAERLKGVDSTLKIQPAKLEDSAVYLCASSLGPGQSFGPGTRLTVL.

The table lists this clonotype with a few counts. This chain connects TRBV27 to TRBJ2-1; TRBD2 aligns across 11 bases. The V gene's germline CDR1 is MNHEY and CDR2 SMNVEV (reference sequence). CDR3 length equals 16 residues. J gave up 2 bases and V 2 bases, and 2 bases lay outside the gene matches. CDR3 loop: CASSLEGLAAYNEQFF. CDR3 bases: TGTGCCAGCAGTTTAGAGGGACTAGCGGCCTACAATGAGCAGTTCTTC.

The gene calls are TRBV9 and TRBJ1-2, with D perhaps matching TRBD1 (5 bases). V was clipped by 0 bases and J by 5 bases, with 8 bases between them. Per the germline V gene, CDR1 is SGDLS and CDR2 is YYNGEE. CDR3 size: 13 residues. CDR3 protein: CASSVGGAYGYTF. The DNA for the CDR3 is TGTGCCAGCAGCGTAGGAGGGGCATATGGCTACACCTTC.

V usage is TRBV28 and J usage is TRBJ2-2, with TRBD2 as a possible D gene (6 bases). The V gene lost 2 bases and the J gene lost 5 bases, with 15 bases spanning the gap. Looked up from germline, CDR1 is MDHEN and CDR2 is SYDVKM. There are 16 residues in the CDR3. CDR3 DNA sequence: TGTGCCAGCAGTTTAGGGGGAGGCGTGAGTACCGGGGAGCTGTTTTTT. Translated: CASSLGGGVSTGELFF.